This entry features one T cell receptor beta chain sequence. What it binds is unknown. These data originate in a study of OX40 agonist ivuxolimab in advanced cancers. Regarding the study as a whole: Certain nonresponders likewise exhibited a low normalized T-cell clonal expansion. Circulating CD4+ and CD8+ T cells showed clonal expansion by week 6 at 0.1 to 3.0 mg/kg. Among the least clonally expanded were partial responders at 0.1-3.0 mg/kg.

Peripheral blood came from all dose cohorts at three timepoints. This CDR3 spans 16 amino acids. Germline V CDR1 and CDR2: SGHAT, FQNNGV. Trimming removed 3 bases from V and 7 bases from J; junction bases left unmatched: 7. Some clones are missing from TCRdb's copy, which holds only in-frame ones; the method was immunoSEQ multiplex PCR. The sample holds fewer than 80,000 clones, around 86% seen once. J is TRBJ2-2 and V is TRBV11-2; the match to TRBD2 covers 11 bases. The TCR comes from an adult with an advanced solid tumor such as melanoma, head and neck, liver or kidney cancer. The material sequenced was CD4+ or CD8+ T cells sorted from blood, taken in a trial of the OX40 agonist ivuxolimab. The CDR3 sequence is CASSLTASGGNGELFF. CDR3 sequence (DNA): TGTGCCAGCAGCTTGACGGCTAGCGGGGGGAACGGGGAGCTGTTTTTT.